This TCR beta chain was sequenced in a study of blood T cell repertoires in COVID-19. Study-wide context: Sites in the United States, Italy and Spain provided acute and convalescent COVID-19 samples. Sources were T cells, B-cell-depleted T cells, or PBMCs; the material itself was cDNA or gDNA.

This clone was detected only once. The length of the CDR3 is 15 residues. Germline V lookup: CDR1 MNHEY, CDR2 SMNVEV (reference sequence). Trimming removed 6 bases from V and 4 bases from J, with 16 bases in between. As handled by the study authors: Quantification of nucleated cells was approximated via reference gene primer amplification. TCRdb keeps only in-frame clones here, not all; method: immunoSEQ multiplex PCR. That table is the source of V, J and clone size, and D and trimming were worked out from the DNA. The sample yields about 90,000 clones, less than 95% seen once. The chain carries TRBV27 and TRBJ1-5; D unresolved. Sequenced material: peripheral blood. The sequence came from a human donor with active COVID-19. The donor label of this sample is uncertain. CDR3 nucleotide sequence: TGTGCCAGCAGACTTAAAGACGGAGGGAATCAGCCCCAGCATTTT. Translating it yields CASRLKDGGNQPQHF.